Below are 9 T cell receptor beta chains sequenced from a single sample in a study of blood T cells in healthy people across ages. Together with a sample-barcoded 5' primer, a J-beta primer mix was included in a second PCR lasting about 6 to 11 cycles. TCRdb processed the 5' RACE reads anew with MiXCR; each CDR3 protein has one entry. The sample consists of about 1.5 million distinct CDR3 sequences, about 45% of them appearing once. Sample: blood. These receptor sequences come from a woman aged 18-29 years in good health.

The table lists this clonotype with a few counts. This chain links TRBV20-1 with TRBJ1-1; no clear D gene. V dropped 1 base and J dropped 4 bases, with 13 bases sitting between them. The V gene's germline CDR1 is DFQATT and CDR2 SNEGSKA (reference sequence). This CDR3 region has 14 residues. The CDR3 nucleotides read TGCAGTGCTAGAGTCTCTAGGGCGGCCACTGAAGCTTTCTTT. Its translation: CSARVSRAATEAFF.

This clonotype was picked up a small number of times. This chain uses TRBV6-5 with TRBJ1-4, with 8 bases lining up with TRBD1. After removal of 6 bases from V and 8 bases from J, the junction contained 8 bases not matched to a gene. Germline V lookup: CDR1 MNHEY, CDR2 SVGAGI. This CDR3 spans 14 amino acids. The CDR3 DNA is TGTGCCAGCAGCGACAGGGGAGGATGGGAAAAACTGTTTTTT. Encoded protein: CASSDRGGWEKLFF.

CDR3 sequence: CSVKTGDEQYF. In DNA form, the CDR3 reads TGCAGCGTTAAGACAGGGGACGAGCAGTACTTC. The chain links TRBV29-1 to TRBJ2-7; 8 bases fit TRBD1. The length of the CDR3 is 11 residues. The V and J ends lost 5 bases and 5 bases, in that order; junction bases with no gene match: 2. The germline CDR1 and CDR2 sequences are SQVTM and ANQGSEA.

The chain joins TRBV21-1 to TRBJ2-3; TRBD2 is taken as the D call from the table, unchecked against the DNA. TRBV21-1 is labeled a pseudogene. This CDR3 has 18 amino acids. CDR3 DNA: TGTGCCAGCAGCAAAGAGGGGACTAGCGGGGATAGCACAGATACGCAGTATTTT. Amino acids: CASSKEGTSGDSTDTQYF.

This clonotype was picked up a small number of times. CDR3 sequence reads: CASRTSGRSTGELFF. The CDR3, as DNA: TGTGCCAGCAGGACTAGCGGGAGAAGCACCGGGGAGCTGTTTTTT. The chain joins TRBV12-3 or TRBV12-4 to TRBJ2-2; 12 positions agree with TRBD2. CDR3 length: 15 amino acids. V gave up 6 bases and J gave up 4 bases; unmatched junction bases: 3.

The chain couples TRBV2 to TRBJ2-1; 10 bases fit TRBD2. Germline values: CDR1 SNHLY, CDR2 FYNNEI. This CDR3 comprises 13 residues. CDR3: CTARAGSSGSWFF. CDR3 bases: TGTACCGCTAGGGCGGGTTCTAGCGGGAGCTGGTTCTTC.

The CDR3 region is CASSLLGLSFGGYTF. The CDR3 DNA reads TGTGCCAGCAGCTTACTAGGGTTAAGCTTCGGTGGCTACACCTTC. The V gene is TRBV7-2, the J gene TRBJ1-2; D ambiguous. There are 15 residues in the CDR3. V dropped 2 bases and J dropped 7 bases, with 17 bases sitting between them. CDR1 is SGHTA and CDR2 is FQGNSA in the germline V gene.

The chain uses TRBV20-1 and TRBJ2-7; 10 bases are a match to TRBD2. The ends lost 1 base at V and 2 bases at J; junction bases unmatched: 5. CDR3 length equals 15 residues. Germline CDR1 is DFQATT and CDR2 is SNEGSKA (reference sequence). The CDR3 here is CSARVTSGNPYEQYF. CDR3 DNA sequence: TGCAGTGCTAGAGTAACTAGCGGGAATCCCTACGAGCAGTACTTC.

The chain employs TRBV7-2 and TRBJ2-4; no firm D call. This CDR3 comprises 13 residues. From germline, CDR1 is SGHTA and CDR2 FQGNSA. V dropped 5 bases and J dropped 4 bases, with 9 bases sitting between them. The DNA of the CDR3 is TGTGCCAGCAGCCCGCCGGGTAAAAACATTCAGTACTTC. This translates into CASSPPGKNIQYF.